The 13 T cell receptor beta chains below come from one sample, sequenced in a study of shared clonotypes between healthy human individuals. The table came from immunoSEQ multiplex PCR; TCRdb's copy has only in-frame clones and leaves some out. Among about 2 million clones, 85% to 95% were seen once, and the ten largest hold around 0.13%. Sequenced input: naive CD4+ T cells sorted from blood. As for subset: CD45RA+ positively selected. The receptors here all came from a man between 18 and 29 years old in good health.

This clone was seen a single time. The V and J genes are TRBV5-1 and TRBJ1-5, with D possibly TRBD1 on 5 matching bases. This CDR3 is 13 amino acids long. V shed 4 bases and J shed 10 bases, with 15 bases lying between them. Germline CDR1 and CDR2: SGHRS and YFSETQ. The CDR3 spells CASSLDSSAPQHF. Here the CDR3 DNA reads TGCGCCAGCAGCCTAGACAGTTCCGCCCCCCAGCATTTT. Filled out from reference TRBV5-1 and TRBJ1-5, the complete variable domain reads KAGVTQTPRYLIKTRGQQVTLSCSPISGHRSVSWYQQTPGQGLQFLFEYFSETQRNKGNFPGRFSGRQFSNSRSEMNVSTLELGDSALYLCASSLDSSAPQHFGDGTRLSIL.

This rearrangement joins TRBV6-4 to TRBJ2-6, with a tentative D call TRBD2 (6 bases). Trimming stripped 2 bases from V and 2 bases from J, with 7 bases between. Per the germline V gene, CDR1 is MRHNA and CDR2 is SNTAGT. The CDR3 is made up of 15 amino acids. The CDR3 sequence: CASSDGGAGANVLTF. In nucleotides, the CDR3 is TGTGCCAGCAGTGACGGCGGGGCTGGGGCCAACGTCCTGACTTTC.

Concerning this clone: One base away lies a much larger clone, so this may be a sequencing read error. This chain links TRBV30 with TRBJ1-2; no firm D call. There are 13 residues in the CDR3. Germline V gene sequence: CDR1 GTSNPN, CDR2 SVGIG (reference sequence). This CDR3 is CAWRADLNCGYTF. The CDR3 nucleotides read TGTGCCTGGAGGGCAGACCTTAACTGTGGCTACACCTTC.

The chain links TRBV6-1 to TRBJ1-1; D unresolved. The CDR3 length is 15 residues. Germline V gene lookup returns CDR1 MNHNS and CDR2 SASEGT. V lost 4 bases and J 4 bases, leaving 16 bases between the germline ends. The CDR3 DNA follows: TGTGCCAGCAGTGGGGGAAGGAGAGGAGGCACTGAAGCTTTCTTT. Protein sequence: CASSGGRRGGTEAFF.

The chain couples TRBV4-1 to TRBJ1-1; D is unresolved. The CDR3 consists of 15 residues. Trimming removed 1 base from V and 1 base from J, with 10 bases in between. CDR1 is MGHRA, CDR2 YSYEKL, per germline. CDR3 sequence (DNA): TGCGCCAGCAGCCAAGTCGCGGACCCGAACACTGAAGCTTTCTTT. As protein: CASSQVADPNTEAFF.

The V call is TRBV4-1, the J call TRBJ2-3; 9 positions match TRBD2. The length of the CDR3 is 20 residues. The germline V gene encodes CDR1 MGHRA and CDR2 YSYEKL. J was trimmed by 2 bases and V by 0 bases; bases with no gene match: 15. Here the CDR3 DNA reads TGCGCCAGCAGCCAAGAAGCTAGCGGGGCCGCTACGGATTTCACAGATACGCAGTATTTT. It is translated as CASSQEASGAATDFTDTQYF.

The chain's CDR3 is CASSSLYTGELFF. The CDR3 region has the DNA TGTGCCAGTAGTTCCCTGTACACCGGGGAGCTGTTTTTT. The rearrangement links TRBV19 to TRBJ2-2; D gene unclear. Germline V gene lookup returns CDR1 LNHDA and CDR2 SQIVND (reference sequence). V was trimmed by 5 bases and J by 3 bases, leaving 7 bases between them. CDR3 length: 13 amino acids.

This CDR3 is CASSPAGTSYEQYF. The CDR3 DNA reads TGTGCCAGCAGCCCGGCCGGGACTAGCTACGAGCAGTACTTC. The chain uses TRBV7-2 and TRBJ2-7; TRBD2 matches 8 bases. Germline V gene sequence: CDR1 SGHTA, CDR2 FQGNSA. This CDR3 is 14 amino acids long. V dropped 5 bases and J dropped 3; count of bases not matched to a gene: 6.

The CDR3 region has the DNA TGCGCCAGCAGCTTGGGGGTGGCTAGCGCCACAGATACGCAGTATTTT. Translation: CASSLGVASATDTQYF. This chain connects TRBV5-1 to TRBJ2-3, with a possible D match to TRBD2 (6 bases). CDR1 SGHRS and CDR2 YFSETQ come from the germline V gene. Between the trimmed V and J ends, which lost 0 bases and 2 bases, there was a span of 13 bases. CDR3 length: 16 amino acids.

Remarks on this clone: This CDR3 is also generated by other DNA sequences in the sample. The chain combines TRBV7-9 with TRBJ2-7; tentatively, D is TRBD2 (6 bases). The CDR3 has 14 amino acids. With 3 bases removed from V and 1 base from J, the gap between germline ends came to 10 bases. Germline V gene sequence: CDR1 SEHNR, CDR2 FQNEAQ (reference sequence). CDR3 sequence (DNA): TGTGCCAGCAGCTTCGGGAGACAATCCTACGAGCAGTACTTC. Translated, it gives CASSFGRQSYEQYF.

The chain is built from TRBV11-2 and TRBJ2-1; D is ambiguous. This CDR3 spans 16 amino acids. Trimming pared 2 bases from V and 7 bases from J, leaving 18 bases between. Per germline, CDR1 SGHAT and CDR2 FQNNGV. Here the CDR3 DNA reads TGTGCCAGCAGCTTATCTGTCTTATCGGGCTCTAATGAGCAGTTCTTC. It specifies CASSLSVLSGSNEQFF. Together with reference TRBV11-2 and TRBJ2-1, the CDR3 gives the full variable domain: EAGVAQSPRYKIIEKRQSVAFWCNPISGHATLYWYQQILGQGPKLLIQFQNNGVVDDSQLPKDRFSAERLKGVDSTLKIQPAKLEDSAVYLCASSLSVLSGSNEQFFGPGTRLTVL.

This clone was counted a single time. The gene calls are TRBV5-1 and TRBJ2-3; no definite D call. V lost 3 bases and J 5 bases, leaving 7 bases between the germline ends. Germline V gives CDR1 SGHRS, CDR2 YFSETQ. The CDR3 covers 12 residues. CDR3 DNA sequence: TGCGCCAGCAGCTCCGTGGGAGATACGCAGTATTTT. Residues: CASSSVGDTQYF. Looking up the rest from reference TRBV5-1 and TRBJ2-3 gives the full variable domain: KAGVTQTPRYLIKTRGQQVTLSCSPISGHRSVSWYQQTPGQGLQFLFEYFSETQRNKGNFPGRFSGRQFSNSRSEMNVSTLELGDSALYLCASSSVGDTQYFGPGTRLTVL.

The rearrangement links TRBV19 to TRBJ2-6, with D tentatively TRBD1 (6 bases). V gave up 3 bases and J gave up 0 bases, with 9 bases separating them. The CDR3 loop spans 16 amino acids. Germline V gene lookup returns CDR1 LNHDA and CDR2 SQIVND (reference sequence). The chain's CDR3 is CASSIGQNSGANVLTF. The DNA for the CDR3 is TGTGCCAGTAGTATCGGACAGAACTCTGGGGCCAACGTCCTGACTTTC.